A selection of T cell receptor beta chains follows, all from one sample in a study of T cell responses to AZD1222 COVID-19 vaccine. The assay was immunoSEQ multiplex PCR, and TCRdb's table has in-frame clones only and misses some. The data contain around 30,000 clones, about 94% of them seen just once; the ten biggest clones take up over 8%. The source was peripheral blood, collected on day 0 of AZD1222 vaccination. The receptors come from an adult in good health. CDR3s include the opening cysteine and the closing phenylalanine or tryptophan. A D gene is named only where the DNA matches it firmly.

J,V,D,CDR3,DNA
TRBJ2-7,TRBV7-4,.,CASSLEDSKQYF,TGTGCCAGCAGCTTAGAGGACTCCAAGCAGTACTTC
TRBJ2-5,TRBV7-2,.,CASSPLASVVQETQYF,TGTGCCAGCAGCCCGCTAGCGTCAGTCGTCCAAGAGACCCAGTACTTC
TRBJ2-2,TRBV2,TRBD2,CASSLPPGGMGTGELFF,TGTGCCAGCAGTCTCCCCCCGGGGGGGATGGGTACCGGGGAGCTGTTTTTT
TRBJ1-6,TRBV6-5,.,CASSTGQTNSPLHF,TGTGCCAGCAGCACCGGACAGACAAATTCACCCCTCCACTTT
TRBJ1-2,TRBV2,.,CASSDQGNYGYTF,TGTGCCAGCAGTGATCAGGGAAACTATGGCTACACCTTC
TRBJ1-6,TRBV6-6,.,CASSLAGARSSYNSPLHF,TGTGCCAGCAGTCTGGCAGGCGCCCGTAGCTCCTATAATTCACCCCTCCACTTT
TRBJ2-1,TRBV28,TRBD2,CASTSSLGTTSDLFF,TGTGCCAGCACCTCATCTCTCGGGACTACCAGCGACCTGTTCTTC
TRBJ2-4,TRBV5-1,.,CASSLSGAKNIQYF,TGCGCCAGCAGCTTATCAGGGGCCAAAAACATTCAGTACTTC
TRBJ2-6,TRBV19,.,CASEKISGANVLTF,TGTGCCAGTGAGAAGATCTCTGGGGCCAACGTCCTGACTTTC
TRBJ2-5,TRBV7-9,.,CASSPGTWETQYF,TGTGCCAGCAGCCCAGGGACCTGGGAGACCCAGTACTTC
TRBJ2-1,TRBV24-1,TRBD2,CATAQGGTSGYNEQFF,TGTGCCACCGCGCAGGGAGGGACTAGCGGCTACAATGAGCAGTTCTTC
TRBJ1-2,TRBV29-1,.,CSVAGTNYGYTF,TGCAGCGTTGCCGGAACGAACTATGGCTACACCTTC
TRBJ2-7,TRBV30,.,CAWSVAFSYEQYF,TGTGCCTGGAGTGTAGCATTTTCCTACGAGCAGTACTTC
TRBJ1-1,TRBV5-1,.,CASSPMEASNTEAFF,TGCGCCAGCAGCCCTATGGAGGCGTCGAACACTGAAGCTTTCTTT
TRBJ2-7,TRBV10-1,TRBD1,CASSESTLGQGTKQYF,TGCGCCAGCAGTGAGTCGACTCTTGGACAGGGGACGAAGCAGTACTTC
TRBJ1-5,TRBV6-5,.,CASSYGRHQPQHF,TGTGCCAGCAGTTATGGACGACATCAGCCCCAGCATTTT
TRBJ2-3,TRBV10-3,.,CAISETGAGTDTQYF,TGTGCCATCAGTGAGACTGGGGCCGGCACAGATACGCAGTATTTT
TRBJ2-2,TRBV4-1,.,CASSQPLVTGELFF,TGCGCCAGCAGCCAACCACTCGTCACCGGGGAGCTGTTTTTT
TRBJ1-2,TRBV29-1,TRBD1,CSVPGQGAGGYTF,TGCAGCGTTCCGGGACAGGGGGCAGGGGGCTACACCTTC
TRBJ1-4,TRBV2,.,CASSGGRYNEKLFF,TGTGCCAGCAGTGGTGGCCGCTACAATGAAAAACTGTTTTTT
TRBJ2-7,TRBV15,TRBD2,CATSREASGFYEQYF,TGTGCCACCAGCAGAGAGGCTAGCGGATTCTACGAGCAGTACTTC
TRBJ2-7,TRBV28,TRBD1,CASSAGTGGSYEQYF,TGTGCCAGCTCAGCCGGGACAGGGGGGTCCTACGAGCAGTACTTC